This T cell receptor (beta chain) was identified during a study of cytomegalovirus exposure and HLA in healthy donors. Study-wide points: Some segments of the V type, notably TRBV6-2 and TRBV6-3, were excluded as indistinguishable. Segments of the TCR beta V type were, in most cases, productive about 90% or about 30% of the time in an earlier analysis.

This CDR3 has 14 amino acids. From germline, CDR1 is MNHEY and CDR2 SVGAGI. Unmatched junction bases numbered 9, after V lost 8 bases and J lost 7 bases. Comments on this clone: Its antigen is unknown.

While unrecorded immune exposures were likely, the donors were nominally healthy when sampled. The primer mix had 60 Vbeta and 13 Jbeta primers. TCRdb keeps only in-frame clones here, not all; method: immunoSEQ multiplex PCR. The profile shows 110,000 to 150,000 clones, around three quarters of them singletons. The chain carries TRBV6-5 and TRBJ2-3, with 10 nucleotides matching TRBD2. Sequencing was carried out using PBMCs. This receptor was obtained from a woman aged 60-70 years in good health and CMV-seropositive. CDR3 region: CASQSGRAGNTQYF. Written as DNA, the CDR3 is TGTGCCAGCCAAAGCGGGAGGGCCGGAAATACGCAGTATTTT.